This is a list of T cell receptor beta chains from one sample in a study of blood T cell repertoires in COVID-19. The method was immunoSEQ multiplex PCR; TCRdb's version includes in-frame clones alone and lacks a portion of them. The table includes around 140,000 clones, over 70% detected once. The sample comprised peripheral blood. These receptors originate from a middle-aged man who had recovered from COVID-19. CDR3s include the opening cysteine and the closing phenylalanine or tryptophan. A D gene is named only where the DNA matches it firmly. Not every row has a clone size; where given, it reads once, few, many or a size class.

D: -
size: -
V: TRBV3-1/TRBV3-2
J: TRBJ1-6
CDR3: CASSPPGTSNSPLHF
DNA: TGTGCCAGCAGCCCCCCAGGGACATCTAATTCACCCCTCCACTTT

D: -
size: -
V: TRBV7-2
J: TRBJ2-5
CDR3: CASSRAGLQETQYF
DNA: TGTGCCAGCAGCCGCGCGGGTTTGCAAGAGACCCAGTACTTC

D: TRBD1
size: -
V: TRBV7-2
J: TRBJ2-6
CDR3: CASSFGQGHSGANVLTF
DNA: TGTGCCAGCAGCTTTGGACAGGGGCACTCTGGGGCCAACGTCCTGACTTTC

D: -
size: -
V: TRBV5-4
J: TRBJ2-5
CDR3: CASSVGTVQETQYF
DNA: TGTGCCAGCAGCGTCGGGACTGTCCAAGAGACCCAGTACTTC

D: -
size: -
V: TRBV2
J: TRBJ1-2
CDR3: CASRPGGIYLNYGYTF
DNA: TGTGCCAGCAGACCCGGGGGGATATATCTTAACTATGGCTACACCTTC

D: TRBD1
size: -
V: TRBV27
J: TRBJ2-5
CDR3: CASSAGTVSGETQYF
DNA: TGTGCCAGCAGTGCTGGGACAGTGAGTGGGGAGACCCAGTACTTC

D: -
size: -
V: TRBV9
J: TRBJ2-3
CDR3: CASSQEGASGDTQYF
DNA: TGTGCCAGCAGCCAGGAGGGGGCAAGTGGGGATACGCAGTATTTT

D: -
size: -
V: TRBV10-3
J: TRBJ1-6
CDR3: CAISVGGDNSPLHF
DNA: TGTGCCATCAGTGTAGGGGGAGACAATTCACCCCTCCACTTT

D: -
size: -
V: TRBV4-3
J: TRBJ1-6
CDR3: CASSQDLTVSSYNSPLHF
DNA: TGCGCCAGCAGCCAAGATCTGACTGTGAGCTCCTATAATTCACCCCTCCACTTT

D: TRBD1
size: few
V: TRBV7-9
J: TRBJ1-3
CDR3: CASRPRDSSEGDTIYF
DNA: TGTGCCAGCAGGCCGCGGGACAGTTCTGAAGGAGACACCATATATTTT

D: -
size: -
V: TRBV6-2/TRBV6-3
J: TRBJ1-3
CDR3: CASSSTLSRTGNTIYF
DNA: TGTGCCAGCAGCTCGACTCTTAGCCGGACTGGAAACACCATATATTTT

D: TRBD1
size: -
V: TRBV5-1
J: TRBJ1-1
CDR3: CASSLRQGMNTEASF
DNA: TGCGCCAGCAGCTTGAGACAGGGAATGAACACTGAAGCTTCCTTT

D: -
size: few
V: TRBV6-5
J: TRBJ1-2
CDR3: CASYAAGDREGYTF
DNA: TGTGCCAGCTATGCGGCAGGGGATAGGGAGGGCTACACCTTC

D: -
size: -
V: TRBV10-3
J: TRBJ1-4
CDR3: CAISEAPGANEKLFF
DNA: TGTGCCATCAGTGAAGCCCCGGGGGCTAATGAAAAACTGTTTTTT

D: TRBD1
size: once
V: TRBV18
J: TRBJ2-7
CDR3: CASSPSGTGTYEQYF
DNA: TGTGCCAGCTCACCTTCGGGGACAGGGACCTACGAGCAGTACTTC

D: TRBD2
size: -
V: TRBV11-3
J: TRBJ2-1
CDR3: CASSLGLAGGLNEQFF
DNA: TGTGCCAGCAGCTTAGGGTTAGCGGGGGGGCTCAATGAGCAGTTCTTC

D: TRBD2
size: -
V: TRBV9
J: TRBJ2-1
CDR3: CASSVLAGGINEQFF
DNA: TGTGCCAGCAGCGTATTAGCGGGGGGGATAAATGAGCAGTTCTTC

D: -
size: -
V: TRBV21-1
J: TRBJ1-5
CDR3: CASSRQGPHSNQPQHF
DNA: TGTGCCAGCAGCAGACAGGGACCCCATAGCAATCAGCCCCAGCATTTT

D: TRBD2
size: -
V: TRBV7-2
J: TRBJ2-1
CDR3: CASSLATTSGGYNEQFF
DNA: TGTGCCAGCAGCTTAGCCACCACTAGCGGGGGCTACAATGAGCAGTTCTTC

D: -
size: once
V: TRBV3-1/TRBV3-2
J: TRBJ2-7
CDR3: CASSGAGAAYEQYF
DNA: TGTGCCAGCAGCGGTGCGGGGGCCGCCTACGAGCAGTACTTC

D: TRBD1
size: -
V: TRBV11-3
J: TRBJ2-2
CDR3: CASSPGQVRSFGELFF
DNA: TGTGCCAGCAGCCCGGGACAGGTTCGGTCATTCGGGGAGCTGTTTTTT

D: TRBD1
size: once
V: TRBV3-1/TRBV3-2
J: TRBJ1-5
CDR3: CASSQARGQDRGRNSNQPQHF
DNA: TGTGCCAGCAGCCAAGCCCGGGGTCAGGACAGGGGGCGGAATAGCAATCAGCCCCAGCATTTT

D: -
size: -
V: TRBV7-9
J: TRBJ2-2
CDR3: CASSLVPGNTGELFF
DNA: TGTGCCAGCAGCTTAGTTCCAGGAAACACCGGGGAGCTGTTTTTT

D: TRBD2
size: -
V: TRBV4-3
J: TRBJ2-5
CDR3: CASVTKEASGGPGETQYF
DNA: TGCGCCAGCGTCACGAAAGAGGCTAGCGGGGGGCCAGGGGAGACCCAGTACTTC

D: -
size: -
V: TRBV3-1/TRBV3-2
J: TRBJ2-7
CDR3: CASSQYKYEQYF
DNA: TGTGCCAGCAGCCAATACAAATACGAGCAGTACTTC

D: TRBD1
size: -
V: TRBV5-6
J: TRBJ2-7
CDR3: CASSLGNRGSYEQYF
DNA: TGTGCCAGCAGCTTGGGTAACAGGGGCTCCTACGAGCAGTACTTC

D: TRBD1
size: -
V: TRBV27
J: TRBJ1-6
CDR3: CASSLTAGTANNSPLHF
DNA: TGTGCCAGCAGTTTAACCGCCGGGACAGCAAATAATTCACCCCTCCACTTT

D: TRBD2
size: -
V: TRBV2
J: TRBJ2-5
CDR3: CASRDSGGIVETQYF
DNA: TGTGCCAGCAGGGATAGCGGGGGGATCGTCGAGACCCAGTACTTC

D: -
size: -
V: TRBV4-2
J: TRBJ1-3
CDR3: CASSQDPSASSGNTIYF
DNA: TGTGCCAGCAGCCAAGATCCGTCAGCTAGCTCTGGAAACACCATATATTTT

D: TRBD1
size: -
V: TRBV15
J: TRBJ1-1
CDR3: CATSADRDTEAFF
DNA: TGTGCCACCAGCGCGGACAGGGACACTGAAGCTTTCTTT

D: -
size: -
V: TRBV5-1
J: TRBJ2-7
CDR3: CASSFSPDEQYF
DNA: TGCGCCAGCAGCTTTTCCCCCGACGAGCAGTACTTC

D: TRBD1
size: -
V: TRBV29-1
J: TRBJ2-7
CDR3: CSVEEGQRPYEQYF
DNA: TGCAGCGTTGAAGAGGGACAGAGACCTTACGAGCAGTACTTC

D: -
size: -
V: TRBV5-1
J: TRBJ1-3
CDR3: CASSLGTGLNSGNTIYF
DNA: TGCGCCAGCAGCTTGGGGACGGGACTGAACTCTGGAAACACCATATATTTT

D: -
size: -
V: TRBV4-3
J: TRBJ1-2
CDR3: CASSQDLGGSVNYGYTF
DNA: TGCGCCAGCAGCCAAGATCTTGGGGGCAGTGTTAACTATGGCTACACCTTC

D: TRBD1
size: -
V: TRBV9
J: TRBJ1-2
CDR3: CASSDRDRGNYGYTF
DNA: TGTGCCAGCAGCGACAGGGACAGGGGTAACTATGGCTACACCTTC

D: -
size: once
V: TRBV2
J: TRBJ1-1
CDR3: CASRGRGTEAFF
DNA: TGTGCCAGCAGGGGGAGGGGCACTGAAGCTTTCTTT

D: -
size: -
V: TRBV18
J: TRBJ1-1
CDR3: CASSRRQNTEAFF
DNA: TGTGCCAGCTCACGCAGACAGAACACTGAAGCTTTCTTT

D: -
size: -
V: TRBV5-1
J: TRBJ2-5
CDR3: CASSRMTDPSQETQYF
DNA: TGCGCCAGCAGCCGCATGACAGACCCTAGCCAAGAGACCCAGTACTTC

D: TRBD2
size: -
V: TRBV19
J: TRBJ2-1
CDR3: CASSMASGGVGNEQFF
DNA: TGTGCCAGTAGTATGGCTAGCGGGGGGGTGGGCAATGAGCAGTTCTTC

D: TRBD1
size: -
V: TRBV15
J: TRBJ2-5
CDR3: CATSRDPWSGGRETQYF
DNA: TGTGCCACCAGCAGAGATCCATGGTCAGGGGGCAGGGAGACCCAGTACTTC

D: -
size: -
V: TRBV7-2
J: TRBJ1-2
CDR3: CASSLEQGPRGSSYTF
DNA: TGTGCCAGCAGCTTAGAACAAGGCCCCAGGGGATCGAGCTACACCTTC